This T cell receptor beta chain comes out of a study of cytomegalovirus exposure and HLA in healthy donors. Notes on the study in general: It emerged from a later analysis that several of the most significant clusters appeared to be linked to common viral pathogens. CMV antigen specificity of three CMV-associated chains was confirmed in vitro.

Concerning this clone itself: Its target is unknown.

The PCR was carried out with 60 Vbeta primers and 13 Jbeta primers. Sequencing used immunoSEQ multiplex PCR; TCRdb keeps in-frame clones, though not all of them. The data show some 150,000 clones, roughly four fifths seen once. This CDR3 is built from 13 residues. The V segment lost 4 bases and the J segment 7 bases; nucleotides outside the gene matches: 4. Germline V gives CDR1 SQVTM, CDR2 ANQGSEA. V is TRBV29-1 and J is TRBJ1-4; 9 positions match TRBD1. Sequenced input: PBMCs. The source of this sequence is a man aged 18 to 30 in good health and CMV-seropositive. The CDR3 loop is CSVGTGVIEKLFF. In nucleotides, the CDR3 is TGCAGCGTTGGGACAGGGGTTATTGAAAAACTGTTTTTT.